Listed below are T cell receptor beta chains from one sample, sequenced in a study of human T cells and chemical hapten exposure. TCRdb called the RACE reads again in MiXCR, with one record for every CDR3 protein. The sample has 250,000 or so distinct CDR3 sequences, around 7% seen once. The sample in question was whole blood, obtained in connection with sensitization to the hapten diphenylcyclopropenone (DPC). Source of these receptors: a man younger than 30 with alopecia areata. Some clones in this sample may be carry-over from other donors' samples. CDR3s include the opening cysteine and the closing phenylalanine or tryptophan. D genes are given only for firm matches. Where a row states a size, it is once, few, many or the class of an expanded clone; other rows omit it.

j_call	d_call	clone_size	v_call	cdr3_nt	cdr3_aa
TRBJ2-3	TRBD2	few	TRBV7-2	TGTGCCAGCAGCTTGGGTTTCCCCGCTAGCGGGGGGGCGTTAGATACGCAGTATTTT	CASSLGFPASGGALDTQYF
TRBJ1-2	NA	few	TRBV3-1	TGTGCCAGCAGCCAAGACGCGGGGGGCACTGCCCGTGGCTACACCTTC	CASSQDAGGTARGYTF
TRBJ2-7	TRBD2	NA	TRBV12-3/TRBV12-4	TGTGCCAGCACTAGCGGGGGGTTTTACGAGCAGTACTTC	CASTSGGFYEQYF
TRBJ2-5	NA	many	TRBV5-6	TGTGCCAGCAGCAGAGACTTGGAGACCCAGTACTTC	CASSRDLETQYF
TRBJ1-1	NA	once	TRBV6-5	TGTGCCAGCAGTTACTCCAGTGAAACCCCCGGAGCTTTCTTT	CASSYSSETPGAFF
TRBJ1-1	NA	NA	TRBV20-1	TGCAGTGCTAGTGTTCCATATCGCACTGAAGCTTTCTTT	CSASVPYRTEAFF
TRBJ1-2	TRBD1	many	TRBV29-1	TGCAGCGTTGAGGGACAGGGTGAGGACTATGGCTACACCTTC	CSVEGQGEDYGYTF
TRBJ1-1	TRBD1	few	TRBV11-2	TGTGCCAGCAGCTTTATTCAGGGGGACCGTGCTGAAGCTTTCTTT	CASSFIQGDRAEAFF
TRBJ2-1	TRBD2	many	TRBV2	TGTGCCAGCGGACTAGCGGGGGGGCAAAGCTCCTACAATGAGCAGTTCTTC	CASGLAGGQSSYNEQFF
TRBJ1-3	NA	NA	TRBV7-2	TGTGCCAGCAGCTTAGGCGGGCCCTTATCCTCTGGAAACACCATATATTTT	CASSLGGPLSSGNTIYF
TRBJ1-6	TRBD1	many	TRBV9	TGTGCCAGCAGCGTTAAAGGGACAGGCGATTCACCCCTCCACTTT	CASSVKGTGDSPLHF
TRBJ2-5	NA	NA	TRBV7-9	TGTGCCAGCAGCCCCGGGACAAGGGCCACCCAGTACTTC	CASSPGTRATQYF
TRBJ2-4	TRBD1	NA	TRBV12-3/TRBV12-4	TGTGCCAGCAGTCCTGGACAGGGCATTCAGTACTTC	CASSPGQGIQYF
TRBJ1-4	NA	many	TRBV5-4	TGTGCCAGCAGCTTGGAGAGGAGTGAAAAACTGTTTTTT	CASSLERSEKLFF
TRBJ2-3	TRBD2	many	TRBV6-2/TRBV6-3	TGTGCCAGCAGTTACCCAGCGGGGAGCACAGATACGCAGTATTTT	CASSYPAGSTDTQYF
TRBJ1-2	NA	few	TRBV14	TGTGCCAGCAGCCAAGCTGGACCGGGGTTGGTCTATGGCTACACCTTC	CASSQAGPGLVYGYTF
TRBJ2-5	NA	NA	TRBV10-3	TGTGCCATCAGTGAACCGGGACACCAGGAGACCCAGTACTTC	CAISEPGHQETQYF
TRBJ2-1	NA	many	TRBV7-9	TGTGCCAGCAGCTTGGACGGGAGCTCCTACAATGAGCAGTTCTTC	CASSLDGSSYNEQFF
TRBJ2-2	NA	many	TRBV5-1	TGCGCCAGCAGCTTAGGACTTTTAAACACCGGGGAGCTGTTTTTT	CASSLGLLNTGELFF
TRBJ1-2	NA	few	TRBV29-1	TGCAGCGTTGGCAGGGGAACGTATGGCTACACCTTC	CSVGRGTYGYTF
TRBJ2-3	NA	NA	TRBV7-2	TGTGCCAGCAGCTTGGCCAATTCAGATACGCAGTATTTT	CASSLANSDTQYF
TRBJ2-2	NA	few	TRBV6-5	TGTGCCAGCAGTTGGTACACCGGGGAGCTGTTTTTT	CASSWYTGELFF
TRBJ2-3	TRBD2	few	TRBV9	TGTGCCAGCAGCGTATCCCCCCTGACTAGCGGAGCTAGCACAGATACGCAGTATTTT	CASSVSPLTSGASTDTQYF
TRBJ1-4	NA	many	TRBV7-2	TGTGCCAGCAGCCCCGGCCCCCAGGACAGCGAAAAACTGTTTTTT	CASSPGPQDSEKLFF
TRBJ1-5	NA	few	TRBV6-6	TGTGCCAGCAAAAGGGTGGCCAATCAGCCCCAGCATTTT	CASKRVANQPQHF
TRBJ1-5	NA	NA	TRBV20-1	TGCAGTGCCAGAGAGGGCCGGGGGGTCAATCAGCCCCAGCATTTT	CSAREGRGVNQPQHF
TRBJ1-5	NA	few	TRBV6-2/TRBV6-3	TGTGCCAGCAGTGCCGAAAGACAGGTTAGCAATCAGCCCCAGCATTTT	CASSAERQVSNQPQHF
TRBJ1-1	NA	many	TRBV4-2	TGTGCCAGCAGCCCTCTTTTAAACCCAGGACGGGCTGAGGGGCGCACTGAAGCTTTCTTT	CASSPLLNPGRAEGRTEAFF
TRBJ2-3	TRBD1	NA	TRBV20-1	TGCAGTGCTAGAGGGTTGCGTTCGGACAGGGCGCACACAGATACGCAGTATTTT	CSARGLRSDRAHTDTQYF
TRBJ1-2	NA	NA	TRBV28	TGTGCCAGCAGTTTAAAGGGACACTATGGCTACACCTTC	CASSLKGHYGYTF
TRBJ1-1	TRBD1	NA	TRBV4-1	TGCGCCAGCAGCTCTCGGACAGGGGCAAATGAAGCTTTCTTT	CASSSRTGANEAFF
TRBJ2-5	NA	few	TRBV7-2	TGTGCCAGCAGCTTACTATACCTCCGGGGCCAAGAGACCCAGTACTTC	CASSLLYLRGQETQYF
TRBJ1-6	TRBD1	NA	TRBV18	TGTGCCAGCTCCCGGGACAGGCCGTATAATTCACCCCTCCACTTT	CASSRDRPYNSPLHF
TRBJ1-2	NA	few	TRBV20-1	TGCAGTGCTACGCAGCAGTTTAACTATGGCTACACCTTC	CSATQQFNYGYTF
TRBJ1-3	NA	few	TRBV20-1	TGCAGTGCTAGTCCCCAATCGGCAGGGGCGAGCTCTGGAAACACCATATATTTT	CSASPQSAGASSGNTIYF